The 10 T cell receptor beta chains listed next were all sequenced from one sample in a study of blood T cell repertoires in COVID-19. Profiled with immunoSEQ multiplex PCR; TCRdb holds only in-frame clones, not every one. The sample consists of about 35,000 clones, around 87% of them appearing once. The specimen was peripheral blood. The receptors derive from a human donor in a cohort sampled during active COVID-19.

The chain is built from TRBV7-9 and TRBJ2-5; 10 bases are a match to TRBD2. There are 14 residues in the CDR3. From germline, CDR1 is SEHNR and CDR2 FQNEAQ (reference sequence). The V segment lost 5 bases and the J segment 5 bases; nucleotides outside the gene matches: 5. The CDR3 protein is CASSAGTSDETQYF. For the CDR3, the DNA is TGTGCCAGCAGCGCCGGGACTAGCGATGAGACCCAGTACTTC.

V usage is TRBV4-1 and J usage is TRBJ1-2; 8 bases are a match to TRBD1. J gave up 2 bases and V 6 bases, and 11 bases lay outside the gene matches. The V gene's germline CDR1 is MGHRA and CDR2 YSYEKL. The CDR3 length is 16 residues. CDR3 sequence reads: CASSLDRAQGNYGYTF. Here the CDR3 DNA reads TGCGCCAGCAGTCTGGACAGGGCACAAGGAAACTATGGCTACACCTTC.

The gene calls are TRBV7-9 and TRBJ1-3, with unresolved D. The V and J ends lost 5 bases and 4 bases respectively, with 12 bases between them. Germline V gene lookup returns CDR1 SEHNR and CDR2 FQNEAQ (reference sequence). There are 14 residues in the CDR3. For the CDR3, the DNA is TGTGCCAGCAGCCGAGGCAGCTCAGGAAACACCATATATTTT. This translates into CASSRGSSGNTIYF.

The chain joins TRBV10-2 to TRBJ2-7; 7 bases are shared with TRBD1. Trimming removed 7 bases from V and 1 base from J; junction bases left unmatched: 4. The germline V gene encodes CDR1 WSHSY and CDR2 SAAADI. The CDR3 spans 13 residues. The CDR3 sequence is CASKPGQSYEQYF. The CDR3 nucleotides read TGCGCCAGCAAACCGGGACAGTCCTACGAGCAGTACTTC.

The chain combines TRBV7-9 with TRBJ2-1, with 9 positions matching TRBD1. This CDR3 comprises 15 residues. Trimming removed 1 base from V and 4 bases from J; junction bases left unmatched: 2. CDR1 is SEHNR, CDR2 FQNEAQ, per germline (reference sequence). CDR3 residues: CASSLVDRGYNEQFF. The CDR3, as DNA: TGTGCCAGCAGCTTAGTGGACAGGGGTTACAATGAGCAGTTCTTC.

The CDR3 region is CASSPQGGGPLYGYTF. In DNA form, the CDR3 reads TGTGCCAGCAGTCCCCAGGGAGGAGGGCCACTCTATGGCTACACCTTC. The chain combines TRBV28 with TRBJ1-2, with D perhaps matching TRBD1 (5 bases). V lost 5 bases, J lost 4 bases, and 20 bases lay in between. The CDR3 is made up of 16 amino acids. CDR1 MDHEN and CDR2 SYDVKM come from the germline V gene.

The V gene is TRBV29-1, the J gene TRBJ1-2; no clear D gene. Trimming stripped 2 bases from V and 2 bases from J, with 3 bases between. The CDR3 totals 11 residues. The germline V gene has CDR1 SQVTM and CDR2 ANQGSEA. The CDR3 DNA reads TGCAGCGTTGAACGGAACTATGGCTACACCTTC. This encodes CSVERNYGYTF.

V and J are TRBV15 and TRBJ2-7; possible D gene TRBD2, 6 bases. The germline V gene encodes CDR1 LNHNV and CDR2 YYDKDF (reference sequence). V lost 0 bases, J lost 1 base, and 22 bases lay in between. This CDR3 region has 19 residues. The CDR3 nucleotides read TGTGCCACCAGCAGAGAACGGACTACGGGACTCTCCCGTTCCTACGAGCAGTACTTC. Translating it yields CATSRERTTGLSRSYEQYF.

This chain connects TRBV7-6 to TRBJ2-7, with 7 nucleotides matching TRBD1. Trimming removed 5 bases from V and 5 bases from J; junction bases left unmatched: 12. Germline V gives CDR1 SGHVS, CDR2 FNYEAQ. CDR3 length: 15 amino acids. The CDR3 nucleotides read TGTGCCAGCAGCCAAGCGGCCGGGACAGATAACGAGCAGTACTTC. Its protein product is CASSQAAGTDNEQYF.

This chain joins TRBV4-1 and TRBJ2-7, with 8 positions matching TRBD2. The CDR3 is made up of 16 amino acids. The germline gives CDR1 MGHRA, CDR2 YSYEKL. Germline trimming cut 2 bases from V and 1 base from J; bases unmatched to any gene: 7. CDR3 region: CASSQPGRGGSYEQYF. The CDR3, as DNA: TGCGCCAGCAGCCAACCAGGCCGGGGGGGTTCCTACGAGCAGTACTTC.